The clone carrying this TCR beta chain was counted a few times. What it binds is unknown. For TCR, cDNA came from 5'RACE template switching, which added a universal primer site and UMIs. TCRdb ran MiXCR on the 5' RACE reads and lists one entry per CDR3 protein. The sample carries approximately 300,000 distinct CDR3 sequences, 10% to 15% recorded once. This specimen belongs to a study of T cells after yellow fever vaccination. Study-level results: Subsequent to the booster, the majority of primary-vaccination clones reappeared (roughly 97% CD4, around 90% CD8). The secondary response showed a weaker magnitude and a faster peak, day 5 versus 15.

The CDR3 sequence is 14 residues long. Germline-derived CDR1 and CDR2 are LNHDA and SQIVND (reference sequence). J was trimmed by 2 bases and V by 3 bases; bases with no gene match: 2. This material consisted of CD4+ T cells sorted from PBMCs, taken 45 days after the yellow fever booster vaccination. This TCR was sampled from a man aged 30-40 years who received the YFV17D yellow fever vaccine. The chain combines TRBV19 with TRBJ2-7; 9 bases map to TRBD2. CDR3 in amino acids: CASSMLAGPYEQYF. The CDR3 DNA is TGTGCCAGTAGTATGCTAGCGGGACCCTACGAGCAGTACTTC.